Listed below are T cell receptor beta chains from one sample, sequenced in a study of blood T cell repertoires in COVID-19. Produced via immunoSEQ multiplex PCR; TCRdb's table is partial and in-frame only. The data contain 90,000 to 120,000 clones, around four fifths of them singletons. The specimen sequenced was peripheral blood. The receptors derive from a man in his 60s with acute or convalescent COVID-19. CDR3s include the opening cysteine and the closing phenylalanine or tryptophan. Some rows mark clone size as missing; the rest say once, few, many or name a class of expanded clone.

>.|TRBV19|TRBJ2-1
CASSITGVDGEQFF
>.|TRBV11-2|TRBJ1-6
CASSLATGGSPLHF
>.|TRBV5-3|TRBJ2-3
CARSLRRTSGRHTDTQYF
>.|TRBV6-1|TRBJ2-2
CASSDRQTRNTGELFF
>.|TRBV5-4|TRBJ1-2
CASSFEQGRGGYTF
>.|TRBV7-9|TRBJ1-1
CASSPQLSEAFF
>.|TRBV9|TRBJ2-7
CASSVIGSSHEQYF
>.|TRBV5-6|TRBJ2-3
CASSLAQGRVNTQYF
>once|TRBV7-8|TRBJ2-7
CASSPGQGYEQYF
>.|TRBV29-1|TRBJ1-2
CSVENGGGGYGYTF
>.|TRBV12-5|TRBJ2-1
CASGPGQGYNEQFF
>.|TRBV3-1/TRBV3-2|TRBJ2-1
CASSQVANEQFF
>.|TRBV5-1|TRBJ2-7
CASSLGASGGLYEQYF
>.|TRBV11-2|TRBJ2-3
CASSTRQGSTDTQYF
>.|TRBV7-6|TRBJ1-1
CASSIQMNTEAFF
>.|TRBV9|TRBJ2-1
CASSVGIDRVDEQFF
>.|TRBV5-1|TRBJ1-2
CASSPQVDRASNYGYTF
>.|TRBV19|TRBJ2-1
CASSMGGGGAYNEQFF
>.|TRBV7-9|TRBJ2-2
CASSFRLAGDTGELFF
>.|TRBV12-3/TRBV12-4|TRBJ1-3
CASSRGQGNTIYF
>.|TRBV19|TRBJ1-5
CASSPDAGWGNQPQHF
>once|TRBV10-3|TRBJ2-6
CAIADSGANVLTF
>.|TRBV27|TRBJ2-7
CASGRLAGGLLSYEQYF
>.|TRBV30|TRBJ1-3
CAWTFSGNTIYF
>.|TRBV21-1|TRBJ2-7
CASSKVACPNEGARDRFYEQYF
>.|TRBV6-5|TRBJ2-3
CASNPSGGSDTQYF
>few|TRBV19|TRBJ1-5
CASTPSRQGPSQPQHF
>.|TRBV27|TRBJ1-4
CASSHATGGSEKLFF
>.|TRBV2|TRBJ1-5
CASSPPRDNNQPQHF
>.|TRBV6-6|TRBJ1-4
CASSYEGRRNEKLFF
>.|TRBV2|TRBJ2-4
CASTPQGQNIQYF
>.|TRBV10-3|TRBJ2-1
CAISDGLNYNEQFF
>.|TRBV6-1|TRBJ2-7
CASSEEPGLAGEGPYEQYF
>few|TRBV7-3|TRBJ2-5
CASSLFGGQETQYF
>.|TRBV24-1|TRBJ1-2
CATSDQTGDYTF
>.|TRBV24-1|TRBJ2-3
CATSDLFRGPGLAGGILPDTQYF
>few|TRBV10-3|TRBJ1-2
CAISKQGYYGYTF
>.|TRBV28|TRBJ2-7
CASSPPTSGTYEQYF
>.|TRBV7-2|TRBJ1-2
CASSSNRGDYGYTF
>.|TRBV7-2|TRBJ2-2
CASSFRGDRGSSGELFF
>.|TRBV7-3|TRBJ2-1
CASSRTRDRGGNEQFF
>few|TRBV7-8|TRBJ2-3
CASSFRTSGGSDTQYF
>.|TRBV19|TRBJ1-4
CASSSPRGGLSEKLFF
>.|TRBV7-9|TRBJ2-6
CASSSRGGAGANVLTF
>.|TRBV5-1|TRBJ1-2
CASSLDGNGYTF
>.|TRBV7-6|TRBJ2-1
CASSLAGGSGSYNEQFF
>.|TRBV5-1|TRBJ2-5
CASSLSPGGQETQYF
>.|TRBV7-9|TRBJ2-7
CASSLGGGTSYEQYF
>.|TRBV5-1|TRBJ2-5
CASSLRQGGIQETQYF
>.|TRBV7-2|TRBJ2-1
CASSPRDRGGGHEQFF
>.|TRBV9|TRBJ2-1
CASSVTHYNEQFF
>.|TRBV6-1|TRBJ1-2
CASSEAFIDNYGYTF
>.|TRBV3-1/TRBV3-2|TRBJ1-2
CASSQSSYGYTF
>.|TRBV11-2|TRBJ2-1
CASSLAGTSGRYEQFF